Here is one TCR beta chain with its context. The sample comes from a study of blood T cells in healthy people across ages. It was roughly 10 milliliters of peripheral blood that were drawn from each donor. The CDR3 is 15 amino acids. Germline CDR1 SGDLS, CDR2 YYNGEE. Trimming removed 3 bases from V and 3 bases from J; junction bases left unmatched: 4. A second roughly 6 to 12 cycle PCR used barcoded and J-beta primers. TCRdb analysed the 5' RACE reads with MiXCR anew, one entry per CDR3 protein. The sample has 650,000 to 1,000,000 distinct CDR3 sequences; around 36% are singletons. The TCR comes from a man aged 18 to 29 in good health. This chain links TRBV9 with TRBJ2-2, with TRBD2 identical over 8 bases. The specimen was blood. DNA for the CDR3: TGTGCCAGCAGCGCCATTAGCGGGGACACCGGGGAGCTGTTTTTT. Its protein product is CASSAISGDTGELFF.